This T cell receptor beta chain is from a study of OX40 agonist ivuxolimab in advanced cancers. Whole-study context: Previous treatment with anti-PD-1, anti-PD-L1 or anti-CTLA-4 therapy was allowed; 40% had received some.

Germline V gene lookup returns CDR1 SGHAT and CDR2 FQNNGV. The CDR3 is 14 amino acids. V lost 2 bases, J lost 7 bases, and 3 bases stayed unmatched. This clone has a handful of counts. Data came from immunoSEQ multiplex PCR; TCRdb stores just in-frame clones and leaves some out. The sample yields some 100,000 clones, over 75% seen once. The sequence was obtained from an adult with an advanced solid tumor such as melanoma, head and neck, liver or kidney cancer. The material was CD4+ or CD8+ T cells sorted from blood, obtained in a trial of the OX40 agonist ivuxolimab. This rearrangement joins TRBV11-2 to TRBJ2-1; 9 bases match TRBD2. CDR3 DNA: TGTGCCAGCAGCTTAAGGACTAGCGTGAATGAGCAGTTCTTC. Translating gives CASSLRTSVNEQFF.